The 19 T cell receptor beta chains listed next were all sequenced from one sample in a study of cytomegalovirus exposure and HLA in healthy donors (dated 2017 in TCRdb). Libraries were prepared through the immunoSEQ multiplex PCR assay. For the multiplex PCR, a mixture combining 60 forward primers for TCR Vbeta segments and 13 reverse primers for TCR Jbeta segments was used. Held by TCRdb, this immuneACCESS table contains in-frame sequences only and omits some clones. Under half of the omission traces to an unresolved V gene where checked; the cause of the rest is unknown. The sample table shows approximately 150,000 clones, and about three quarters are seen once. The ten largest clones capture approximately 6% of the sample. Material for sequencing was PBMCs. The receptors shown here come from a man aged 35 to 55 in good health and CMV-seropositive.

The chain joins TRBV27 to TRBJ2-5, with D possibly TRBD2 on 6 matching bases. TRBJ2-7 explains the end of the DNA better; the J call may be wrong. Germline lookup yields CDR1 MNHEY and CDR2 SMNVEV (reference sequence). This CDR3 spans 16 amino acids. For the CDR3, the DNA is TGTGCCAGCAGCCAAATCGGTCAGGGAGGCATGGACGAGCAGTACTTC. It translates to CASSQIGQGGMDEQYF.

The gene calls are TRBV30 and TRBJ2-3; TRBD1 agrees at 11 bases. Germline lookup yields CDR1 GTSNPN and CDR2 SVGIG (reference sequence). CDR3 size: 13 residues. V shed 5 bases and J 6 bases; nucleotides not matched to a gene: 4. CDR3 nucleotides: TGTGCCTGGGGGACAGGGGGAGTGGATACGCAGTATTTT. Encoded protein: CAWGTGGVDTQYF.

The chain employs TRBV7-9 and TRBJ2-7; D not certain. CDR1 and CDR2 from the germline V gene are SEHNR and FQNEAQ (reference sequence). V was shortened by 1 base and J by 0 bases, with 13 bases between the two germline ends. The CDR3 is 16 residues long. The CDR3 region is CASSLGRSGDSYEQYF. The DNA for the CDR3 is TGTGCCAGCAGCTTAGGTAGGTCCGGAGACTCCTACGAGCAGTACTTC.

V and J are TRBV9 and TRBJ1-1; D may be TRBD1 (5 bases). V was clipped by 0 bases and J by 0 bases, with 9 bases between them. CDR1 and CDR2 (germline): SGDLS, YYNGEE. There are 15 residues in the CDR3. CDR3 region: CASSVGSRVNTEAFF. The CDR3 DNA is TGTGCCAGCAGCGTAGGGTCCAGGGTGAACACTGAAGCTTTCTTT.

V gene TRBV28 combines with J gene TRBJ1-5, with 7 bases that match TRBD1. The CDR3 has 17 amino acids. Germline assignment: CDR1 MDHEN and CDR2 SYDVKM. The V segment lost 6 bases and the J segment 0 bases; nucleotides outside the gene matches: 11. The CDR3 loop is CASSQRQGGVSNQPQHF. In DNA, the CDR3 is TGTGCCAGCAGCCAACGACAGGGTGGGGTTAGCAATCAGCCCCAGCATTTT. Variable domain in full (rest from reference TRBV28 and TRBJ1-5): DVKVTQSSRYLVKRTGEKVFLECVQDMDHENMFWYRQDPGLGLRLIYFSYDVKMKEKGDIPEGYSVSREKKERFSLILESASTNQTSMYLCASSQRQGGVSNQPQHFGDGTRLSIL.

The genes are TRBV27 and TRBJ2-7; maybe TRBD2 (5 bases). The V gene's germline CDR1 is MNHEY and CDR2 SMNVEV (reference sequence). The V end was cut by 10 bases, the J end by 3 bases, with 13 bases between. The CDR3 covers 12 residues. CDR3 DNA sequence: TGTGCCACGGGGTACACCGTCTACGAGCAGTACTTC. It yields the protein CATGYTVYEQYF.

A few counts support this clone. V and J are TRBV9 and TRBJ2-3; 12 bases line up with TRBD2. The germline CDR1 and CDR2 sequences are SGDLS and YYNGEE. V was clipped by 2 bases and J by 2 bases; unmatched bases: 3. The CDR3 is made up of 16 amino acids. The CDR3 DNA reads as TGTGCCAGCAGCGTTGGACTAGCGGGGCACACAGATACGCAGTATTTT. It encodes CASSVGLAGHTDTQYF.

The chain uses TRBV11-2 and TRBJ2-1; D gene unclear. Germline lookup yields CDR1 SGHAT and CDR2 FQNNGV. The CDR3 runs 13 residues. V lost 3 bases and J lost 2, with 5 bases in between. The chain's CDR3 is CASSFHTYNEQFF. CDR3 DNA: TGTGCCAGCAGCTTCCACACCTACAATGAGCAGTTCTTC.

This chain uses TRBV29-1 with TRBJ1-1; D is uncertain. The germline V gene encodes CDR1 SQVTM and CDR2 ANQGSEA. The CDR3 totals 14 residues. V lost 7 bases to trimming and J lost 1 base, with 16 bases between them. The DNA of the CDR3 is TGCAGCGCCCCCCGGGGAGACGGGAACACTGAAGCTTTCTTT. It codes for CSAPRGDGNTEAFF. The full variable domain, its missing parts supplied by reference TRBV29-1 and TRBJ1-1, is SAVISQKPSRDICQRGTSLTIQCQVDSQVTMMFWYRQQPGQSLTLIATANQGSEATYESGFVIDKFPISRPNLTFSTLTVSNMSPEDSSIYLCSAPRGDGNTEAFFGQGTRLTVV.

This sequence joins TRBV19 and TRBJ2-2; D is perhaps TRBD1 (5 bases). This CDR3 has 17 residues. V shed 0 bases and J shed 3 bases, with 14 bases lying between them. The germline V gene encodes CDR1 LNHDA and CDR2 SQIVND (reference sequence). CDR3 nucleotide sequence: TGTGCCAGTAGTATAGATGGTCGGAGACAGTACACCGGGGAGCTGTTTTTT. Translating gives CASSIDGRRQYTGELFF. Using reference TRBV19 and TRBJ2-2 for the parts outside the CDR3, the full variable domain is DGGITQSPKYLFRKEGQNVTLSCEQNLNHDAMYWYRQDPGQGLRLIYYSQIVNDFQKGDIAEGYSVSREKKESFPLTVTSAQKNPTAFYLCASSIDGRRQYTGELFFGEGSRLTVL.

The rearrangement joins TRBV7-2 to TRBJ2-1, with unresolved D. The germline gives CDR1 SGHTA, CDR2 FQGNSA. V was clipped by 4 bases and J by 0 bases, with 16 bases between them. The CDR3 covers 17 residues. For the CDR3, the DNA is TGTGCCAGCAGCTGGAGCCCGGTCCCGAGCTCCTACAATGAGCAGTTCTTC. Protein: CASSWSPVPSSYNEQFF.

The chain uses TRBV29-1 and TRBJ2-1, with 12 nucleotides matching TRBD2. Germline CDR1 and CDR2: SQVTM and ANQGSEA. V was clipped by 8 bases and J by 6 bases; unmatched bases: 8. This CDR3 is built from 14 residues. The CDR3: CSHRGLAGFNEQFF. The CDR3 coding sequence is TGCAGCCATCGAGGACTAGCGGGATTCAATGAGCAGTTCTTC.

J is TRBJ1-6 and V is TRBV6-6, with 8 bases lining up with TRBD1. The trim removed 6 bases at V and 0 bases at J, leaving 4 bases unmatched. CDR1 and CDR2 from the germline V gene are MNHNY and SVGAGI (reference sequence). CDR3 size: 16 residues. Here the CDR3 DNA reads TGTGCCAGCAGCCCAGGGGGCGACTCCTATAATTCACCCCTCCACTTT. This translates into CASSPGGDSYNSPLHF.

This chain uses TRBV4-1 with TRBJ2-7; 7 nucleotides agree with TRBD2. Losses at the gene ends were 4 bases for V and 7 bases for J; bases not matched to a gene: 16. CDR1 and CDR2 from the germline V gene are MGHRA and YSYEKL. The CDR3 is 16 amino acids. The CDR3 loop reads CASSRSGGTLLREQYF. DNA for the CDR3: TGCGCCAGCAGCCGGTCCGGGGGGACTCTCCTACGTGAGCAGTACTTC.

The chain combines TRBV10-3 with TRBJ2-5; TRBD2 matches at 7 bases. The length of the CDR3 is 16 residues. Germline trimming cut 2 bases from V and 5 bases from J; bases unmatched to any gene: 11. Germline V gene data show CDR1 as ENHRY and CDR2 as SYGVKD. CDR3 region: CAISEGGDPRAETQYF. In DNA form, the CDR3 reads TGTGCCATCAGTGAGGGGGGGGACCCAAGGGCGGAGACCCAGTACTTC.

The rearrangement uses TRBV7-2 and TRBJ2-7, with TRBD2 as a possible D gene (6 bases). V was cut by 5 bases and J by 3 bases, with 14 bases left in between. This CDR3 is 14 amino acids long. CDR1 SGHTA and CDR2 FQGNSA come from the germline V gene. The CDR3 is CASSVAGRNYEQYF. The DNA for the CDR3 is TGTGCCAGCAGCGTCGCGGGACGGAACTACGAGCAGTACTTC.

J is TRBJ2-2 and V is TRBV27, with unresolved D. The CDR3 extends over 13 amino acids. Per the germline V gene, CDR1 is MNHEY and CDR2 is SMNVEV (reference sequence). The ends were cut back, 6 bases at V and 5 bases at J, with 10 bases in the middle. This chain's CDR3 is CASRPLATGELFF. The CDR3 region has the DNA TGTGCCAGCAGACCATTAGCAACCGGGGAGCTGTTTTTT.

The chain is built from TRBV11-2 and TRBJ2-3; TRBD2 might be the D (7 bases). The CDR3 length is 18 residues. The germline CDR1 and CDR2 sequences are SGHAT and FQNNGV. With 1 base removed from V and 5 bases from J, the gap between germline ends came to 22 bases. The CDR3 sequence: CASSLVVPQGGGKDTQYF. Written as DNA, the CDR3 is TGTGCCAGCAGCTTAGTGGTCCCACAGGGCGGGGGTAAAGATACGCAGTATTTT.

This clone was found once. The V and J genes are TRBV28 and TRBJ2-7, with TRBD1 matching 8 bases. The CDR3 is 16 amino acids. CDR1 and CDR2 (germline): MDHEN, SYDVKM. The J segment lost 7 bases and the V segment lost 3 bases, leaving 14 bases of the junction unmatched. The CDR3 bases are TGTGCCAGCAGTTTCCCCTTTTCAGGGGGCCTCGCAGAGCAGTACTTC. Residues: CASSFPFSGGLAEQYF.